Sequencing of this T cell receptor beta chain was carried out in a study of beta chain features in type 1 diabetes. Donors contributed one heparinised blood draw apiece, averaging approximately 100 mL. It was via CD45RO/CCR7/CD25/CD127/CD95/CD27 that CD4+ naive, central memory, regulatory and stem cell-like memory cells were sorted. Details on this clone: Antigen: not known.

Study observations and caveats: Comparison showed that naive, central memory and Treg TCRB repertoires appeared more similar among patients than among healthy donors. Any HLA type influence on TCRB rearrangement was left unresolved here.

Expressed TCRB transcripts were sequenced after all isolated RNA was converted to cDNA. Measured with immunoSEQ multiplex PCR; TCRdb has only the in-frame clones, and not every one. The sample has about 150,000 clones, roughly 8% seen once. The CDR3 covers 15 residues. The germline V gene has CDR1 LGHNA and CDR2 YNFKEQ. The ends were cut back, 0 bases at V and 3 bases at J, with 12 bases in the middle. The TCR originated in a man aged 18 to 29 in good health. Sequenced material: central memory CD4+ T cells from blood. The genes are TRBV4-2 and TRBJ2-7; weak D call: TRBD1 (6 bases). CDR3 nucleotide sequence: TGTGCCAGCAGCCAAGACCCCACAGGGATCTACGAGCAGTACTTC. Translated: CASSQDPTGIYEQYF.